Listed below are T cell receptor beta chains from one sample, sequenced in a study of siplizumab effects on memory and regulatory T cells. This table comes from immunoSEQ multiplex PCR, and its TCRdb copy is limited to in-frame clones, with some not included. This sample has roughly 120,000 clones, with roughly 94% found just once. Sequenced material: non-Treg CD4+ T cells sorted from blood. These receptors originate from a human donor in good health. CDR3s include the opening cysteine and the closing phenylalanine or tryptophan. D genes are given only for firm matches. Clone sizes are given selectively: once, few, many, or a class where the clone is expanded.

V gene	J gene	clone size	D gene	CDR3 DNA	CDR3 protein
TRBV6-5	TRBJ2-7	NA	TRBD1	TGTGCCAGCACTACCGGACAGGGGGCTCTCTACGAGCAGTACTTC	CASTTGQGALYEQYF
TRBV10-3	TRBJ1-5	NA	TRBD1	TGTGCCATCAGCGACAGGGGAGGGGATCAGCCCCAGCATTTT	CAISDRGGDQPQHF
TRBV30	TRBJ1-2	NA	TRBD1	TGTGCCTGGAGTGATCGACAGGGAGACGGCTACACCTTC	CAWSDRQGDGYTF
TRBV6-1	TRBJ2-1	NA	TRBD2	TGTGCCAGCAGTGAATTCAGCGGGAGACCCTACAATGAGCAGTTCTTC	CASSEFSGRPYNEQFF
TRBV9	TRBJ2-1	NA	TRBD2	TGTGCCAGCAGCCTTCGTAGCGGGGTTTACAATGAGCAGTTCTTC	CASSLRSGVYNEQFF
TRBV5-1	TRBJ1-1	NA	NA	TGCGCCAGCGCCCTGATGACACGGGGTGAAGCTTTCTTT	CASALMTRGEAFF
TRBV6-5	TRBJ2-7	NA	TRBD1	TGTGCCAGCAGACAGGGACAGAACTACGAGCAGTACTTC	CASRQGQNYEQYF
TRBV5-1	TRBJ1-1	NA	NA	TGCGCCAGCAGCGCACAGGGTGAAGCTTTCTTT	CASSAQGEAFF
TRBV27	TRBJ2-2	NA	NA	TGTGCCAGCAGTGGTCCGAACACCGGGGAGCTGTTTTTT	CASSGPNTGELFF
TRBV6-1	TRBJ1-2	NA	TRBD1	TGTGCCAGCAGTGAAAAGGCGACAGGGGTCGTTCCTAGGGGTGGCTACACCTTC	CASSEKATGVVPRGGYTF
TRBV11-2	TRBJ2-5	NA	TRBD1	TGTGCCAGCAGCTTCCGGGACAGCGGTCTCAGGGAGACCCAGTACTTC	CASSFRDSGLRETQYF
TRBV7-2	TRBJ2-3	NA	TRBD2	TGTGCCAGCAGCGTGGGACTAGCGGCAGATACGCAGTATTTT	CASSVGLAADTQYF
TRBV5-5	TRBJ1-5	NA	NA	TGTGCCAGCAGCTTGCTGGGGGCGGTCGGTCAGCCCCAGCATTTT	CASSLLGAVGQPQHF
TRBV18	TRBJ1-1	NA	NA	TGTGCCAGCTCACTAGCCGGGAGCACTGAAGCTTTCTTT	CASSLAGSTEAFF
TRBV7-2	TRBJ2-1	NA	NA	TGTGCCAGCAGCCTTGACGGACTCTCCTACAATGAGCAGTTCTTC	CASSLDGLSYNEQFF
TRBV18	TRBJ2-7	NA	TRBD1	TGTGCCAGCTCGACGACAGGGGAAGCCTACGAGCAGTACTTC	CASSTTGEAYEQYF
TRBV30	TRBJ1-1	NA	NA	TGTGCCTGGAGTAACCGTCGGAACACTGAAGCTTTCTTT	CAWSNRRNTEAFF
TRBV14	TRBJ1-1	NA	NA	TGTGCCAGCAGCCCGGGACAAGCCTTCTGGAACACTGAAGCTTTCTTT	CASSPGQAFWNTEAFF
TRBV15	TRBJ1-5	NA	TRBD1	TGTGCCACCAGCAACCGGACAGGAAAAATAAGTCAGCCCCAGCATTTT	CATSNRTGKISQPQHF
TRBV10-3	TRBJ2-5	NA	TRBD1	TGTGCCATCAGTGAAGGGACAGCTCTAGTTGAGACCCAGTACTTC	CAISEGTALVETQYF
TRBV10-1	TRBJ1-1	NA	NA	TGCGCTAGCAGTAAAGCGGTATTCACTGAAGCTTTCTTT	CASSKAVFTEAFF
TRBV7-7	TRBJ1-1	NA	NA	TGTGCCAGCAGCATCGACACGAACACTGAAGCTTTCTTT	CASSIDTNTEAFF
TRBV5-6	TRBJ2-5	NA	NA	TGTGCCAGCAGCTTGCCGCCGGGAGAGACCCAGTACTTC	CASSLPPGETQYF
TRBV5-1	TRBJ1-2	NA	NA	TGCGCCAGCAGCTTGATAGGACGAACTAACTATGGCTACACCTTC	CASSLIGRTNYGYTF
TRBV9	TRBJ1-4	NA	NA	TGTGCCAGCAGCGTAAGTTCAGGGTCGGAAAAACTGTTTTTT	CASSVSSGSEKLFF
TRBV5-8	TRBJ2-3	NA	TRBD2	TGTGCCAGCAGCTTTAGACTAGCGGGAGGAAAAGGCACAGATACGCAGTATTTT	CASSFRLAGGKGTDTQYF
TRBV6-5	TRBJ2-2	NA	NA	TGTGCCAGCAGTGCCCTATCGGGGGAGCTGTTTTTT	CASSALSGELFF
TRBV7-3	TRBJ2-3	NA	TRBD2	TGTGCCAGCAGCGTCCAAGGGACTAGCGGCACAGATACGCAGTATTTT	CASSVQGTSGTDTQYF
TRBV5-1	TRBJ2-7	NA	TRBD1	TGCGCCAGCAGCTTGGGGGCCCGGACAGGGGGTTACGAGCAGTACTTC	CASSLGARTGGYEQYF
TRBV7-3	TRBJ1-1	NA	NA	TGTGCCAGCAGCTCCGGGGGGAACACTGAAGCTTTCTTT	CASSSGGNTEAFF
TRBV5-4	TRBJ1-2	NA	NA	TGTGCCAGCAGCTTGATCCCCGCGAACTATGGCTACACCTTC	CASSLIPANYGYTF
TRBV13	TRBJ1-1	NA	NA	TGTGCCAGCAGCTTAGACGGCCGGGTGAACACTGAAGCTTTCTTT	CASSLDGRVNTEAFF
TRBV7-9	TRBJ2-7	NA	TRBD1	TGTGCCAGCAGCTTAGCCACCGGGACAGGGAACTACGAGCAGTACTTC	CASSLATGTGNYEQYF
TRBV10-3	TRBJ2-5	NA	NA	TGTGCCACGGTCGATATACTTGGTCGCAACCAAGAGACCCAGTACTTC	CATVDILGRNQETQYF
TRBV5-1	TRBJ1-2	once	TRBD1	TGCGCCAGCGGCAAAACAGGGGGCGTGGATGGCTACACCTTC	CASGKTGGVDGYTF
TRBV11-2	TRBJ1-2	NA	NA	TGTGCCAGCAGCCCACTAACCGGTGGCTACACCTTC	CASSPLTGGYTF
TRBV16	TRBJ1-2	NA	NA	TGTGCCAGCAGCCCAGACGTAGGATACTATGGCTACACCTTC	CASSPDVGYYGYTF
TRBV5-1	TRBJ1-3	once	NA	TGCGCCAGCAGCTTGGCCGGCAGGGTTGCTGGAAACACCATATATTTT	CASSLAGRVAGNTIYF
TRBV11-2	TRBJ2-3	NA	NA	TGTGCCAGCAGCTGGCCCCCGGGAGCACCTACGCAGTATTTT	CASSWPPGAPTQYF
TRBV2	TRBJ2-3	NA	TRBD1	TGTGCCAGCAGTCGGGACAGGGCGTCAGATACGCAGTATTTT	CASSRDRASDTQYF
TRBV6-5	TRBJ1-1	few	NA	TGTGCCAGCAGGGACGGATTTGGCACTGAAGCTTTCTTT	CASRDGFGTEAFF
TRBV18	TRBJ2-7	NA	NA	TGTGCCAGCTCACCACGAACTGGGCGCTACGAGCAGTACTTC	CASSPRTGRYEQYF
TRBV7-9	TRBJ2-1	once	NA	TGTGCCAGCAGCTTAGGGGAATCAATATACTACAATGAGCAGTTCTTC	CASSLGESIYYNEQFF
TRBV5-1	TRBJ2-3	NA	NA	TGCGCCAGCAGCTTGACTACCTCTAGCACAGATACGCAGTATTTT	CASSLTTSSTDTQYF
TRBV5-1	TRBJ1-1	NA	NA	TGCGCCAGCAGCCTAAGACAGCGCAACACTGAAGCTTTCTTT	CASSLRQRNTEAFF
TRBV7-9	TRBJ1-1	NA	NA	TGTGCCAGCAGCTTAAGGGATGAAGCTTTCTTT	CASSLRDEAFF
TRBV10-3	TRBJ2-6	NA	NA	TGTGCCATCAATCCGGGGGGCCTCTCTGGGGCCAACGTCCTGACTTTC	CAINPGGLSGANVLTF
TRBV7-2	TRBJ2-3	NA	NA	TGTGCCAGCACCGCCTGGAAAGATACGCAGTATTTT	CASTAWKDTQYF
TRBV5-4	TRBJ1-2	NA	NA	TGTGCCAGCAGACTGCGGCTATCGGCGGGGGGCGATGGCTACACCTTC	CASRLRLSAGGDGYTF
TRBV7-8	TRBJ1-2	NA	NA	TGTGCCAGCAGCTCAAGGTCCCCACTTCTCCTCTGGGGTGGCTACACCTTC	CASSSRSPLLLWGGYTF
TRBV9	TRBJ2-2	NA	NA	TGTGCCAGCAGCGGGACAGTGACCGGGGAGCTGTTTTTT	CASSGTVTGELFF